One and the same sample provided the 17 T cell receptor beta chains below, sequenced in a study of shared clonotypes between healthy human individuals. The table came from immunoSEQ multiplex PCR; TCRdb's copy has only in-frame clones and leaves some out. This table holds about 2.3 million clones, over 90% found once. Sequences were obtained from naive CD4+ T cells from PBMCs. Stated subset: CD45RA+ positively selected. These receptors were obtained from a man younger than 35 in good health. Some clones in this sample may be carry-over from other donors' samples.

V is TRBV11-2 and J is TRBJ2-1, with D possibly matching TRBD2 (6 bases). Trimming cost V 1 base and J 5 bases, with 9 bases left between them. Germline V gene sequence: CDR1 SGHAT, CDR2 FQNNGV. The length of the CDR3 is 14 residues. The CDR3 sequence: CASSLGGGNNEQFF. The DNA for the CDR3 is TGTGCCAGCAGCTTAGGAGGAGGGAACAATGAGCAGTTCTTC.

The chain employs TRBV5-1 and TRBJ2-7, with 11 bases that match TRBD2. Germline CDR1 reads SGHRS; CDR2 reads YFSETQ. The CDR3 contains 15 residues. V gave up 3 bases and J gave up 5 bases; unmatched junction bases: 7. The CDR3 DNA is TGCGCCAGCAGCTCACAACTAGCGGGAGTGGACGAGCAGTACTTC. Translating it yields CASSSQLAGVDEQYF.

The chain joins TRBV6-1 to TRBJ2-5, with TRBD1 identical over 9 bases. The CDR3 length is 13 residues. Germline CDR1 is MNHNS and CDR2 is SASEGT. The junction had 5 bases not matched to a gene; V was cut back by 7 bases and J by 5 bases. CDR3 DNA sequence: TGTGCCAGCAATCCACAGGGGGCGGAGACCCAGTACTTC. Translated: CASNPQGAETQYF.

For the CDR3, the DNA is TGTGCCAGCAGCGCGGGACTAGCCCTAACCTACGAGCAGTACTTC. This gives the protein CASSAGLALTYEQYF. This chain links TRBV7-2 with TRBJ2-7; 9 bases line up with TRBD2. The ends lost 5 bases at V and 2 bases at J; junction bases unmatched: 7. This CDR3 contains 15 residues. Germline loops: CDR1 SGHTA, CDR2 FQGNSA.

This chain links TRBV9 with TRBJ1-2, with D maybe TRBD1 (6 bases). From germline, CDR1 is SGDLS and CDR2 YYNGEE. The ends were cut back, 0 bases at V and 10 bases at J, with 16 bases in the middle. The CDR3 covers 14 residues. CDR3 DNA: TGTGCCAGCAGCGTAGGATCTCAGGGGAGAGACTACACCTTC. It is translated as CASSVGSQGRDYTF.

The chain carries TRBV5-4 and TRBJ2-5; D is possibly TRBD1 (6 bases). The CDR3 extends over 14 amino acids. CDR1 and CDR2 (germline): SGHNT, YYREEE (reference sequence). Trimming pared 4 bases from V and 1 base from J, leaving 11 bases between. CDR3 nucleotides: TGTGCCAGCAGCCAACAGGGTGTCCAAGAGACCCAGTACTTC. It translates to CASSQQGVQETQYF.

This chain joins TRBV10-3 and TRBJ2-7, with 9 bases identical to TRBD1. The V gene end was trimmed by 10 bases and the J gene end by 4 bases; junction bases not matched to a gene: 8. The CDR3 sequence is 13 residues long. CDR1 is ENHRY, CDR2 SYGVKD, per germline. The CDR3 region is CATAGQGNYEQYF. The CDR3 nucleotides are TGTGCCACCGCGGGACAGGGAAATTACGAGCAGTACTTC.

This chain uses TRBV10-2 with TRBJ2-5; no firm D call. The germline CDR1 and CDR2 sequences are WSHSY and SAAADI. V was pared by 3 bases and J by 2 bases, with 13 bases between. The CDR3 sequence is 15 residues long. The CDR3 DNA reads TGCGCCAGCAGTGAAAAGTTAGGGCCTCAAGAGACCCAGTACTTC. Its protein is CASSEKLGPQETQYF.

The gene calls are TRBV19 and TRBJ2-1; TRBD1 might be the D (9 bases). V lost 5 bases, J lost 7 bases, and 24 bases lay in between. Germline CDR1 reads LNHDA; CDR2 reads SQIVND (reference sequence). This CDR3 comprises 17 residues. The CDR3 here is CASSFRTGVGGRNEQFF. Here the CDR3 DNA reads TGTGCCAGTAGTTTCAGGACAGGGGTGGGCGGGAGGAATGAGCAGTTCTTC.

This chain connects TRBV2 to TRBJ2-5; tentative D call: TRBD2 (6 bases). The V gene's germline CDR1 is SNHLY and CDR2 FYNNEI. V lost 2 bases, J lost 7 bases, and 17 bases lay in between. The CDR3 sequence is 15 residues long. The CDR3 sequence is CASSEINPRGGTQYF. Written as DNA, the CDR3 is TGTGCCAGCAGTGAAATAAACCCGCGGGGCGGGACCCAGTACTTC.

The chain is built from TRBV7-9 and TRBJ2-3; D remains ambiguous. Germline V gives CDR1 SEHNR, CDR2 FQNEAQ (reference sequence). The CDR3 runs to 13 residues. V lost 2 bases, J lost 0 bases, and 3 bases lay in between. CDR3 in DNA: TGTGCCAGCAGCTTACCTAGCACAGATACGCAGTATTTT. As protein: CASSLPSTDTQYF.

The gene calls are TRBV11-3 and TRBJ2-1, with D perhaps TRBD2 (6 bases). With 3 bases removed from V and 8 bases from J, the gap between germline ends came to 14 bases. The V gene's germline CDR1 is SGHNT and CDR2 YENEEA. The CDR3 runs to 14 residues. DNA of the CDR3: TGTGCCAGCAGCTTGGAGGGAGCCGGGGATGAGCAGTTCTTC. Translating it yields CASSLEGAGDEQFF. The variable domain in full, with the rest retrieved from reference TRBV11-3 and TRBJ2-1, is EAGVVQSPRYKIIEKKQPVAFWCNPISGHNTLYWYLQNLGQGPELLIRYENEEAVDDSQLPKDRFSAERLKGVDSTLKIQPAELGDSAVYLCASSLEGAGDEQFFGPGTRLTVL.

The rearrangement uses TRBV28 and TRBJ2-5; 9 nucleotides agree with TRBD1. V lost 7 bases, J lost 5 bases, and 17 bases stayed unmatched. CDR1 and CDR2 from the germline V gene are MDHEN and SYDVKM. The CDR3 extends over 17 amino acids. The CDR3 protein is CASTLGGLGQGMETQYF. The CDR3 DNA follows: TGTGCCAGCACCCTCGGAGGTCTGGGACAGGGAATGGAGACCCAGTACTTC.

The rearrangement links TRBV4-3 to TRBJ2-2, with unresolved D. Trimming left V 1 base short and J 7 bases short, with 16 bases between. This CDR3 is 16 amino acids long. Germline loops: CDR1 LGHNA, CDR2 YSLEER. The CDR3 DNA reads TGCGCCAGCAGCCAAGGAGTATTGAGTTCCTACGGGGAGCTGTTTTTT. Protein sequence: CASSQGVLSSYGELFF.

The chain carries TRBV2 and TRBJ1-1, with a possible D match to TRBD1 (6 bases). The V gene's germline CDR1 is SNHLY and CDR2 FYNNEI. Trimming pared 7 bases from V and 1 base from J, leaving 22 bases between. This CDR3 spans 17 amino acids. DNA of the CDR3: TGTGCCAGCACCACCGATCATTTTATAGGGGGGAACACTGAAGCTTTCTTT. Translating gives CASTTDHFIGGNTEAFF.

The J gene is TRBJ1-2, the V gene TRBV28; no definite D call. V was clipped by 6 bases and J by 5 bases, with 16 bases between them. CDR1 and CDR2 (germline): MDHEN, SYDVKM. The CDR3 spans 14 residues. Here the CDR3 reads CASRSLLNPYGYTF. The CDR3 region has the DNA TGTGCCAGCAGATCCCTTCTGAATCCTTATGGCTACACCTTC.

The chain's CDR3 is CASSLFPGETQYF. CDR3 bases: TGTGCCAGCAGCTTGTTTCCGGGAGAGACCCAGTACTTC. The chain recombines TRBV5-8 with TRBJ2-5; unclear D gene. Germline CDR1 SGHTS, CDR2 YDEGEE. Trimming shortened V by 1 base and J by 4 bases, and 8 bases separated the two germline ends. The CDR3 is made up of 13 amino acids.